Listed here are 26 T cell receptor beta chains from one sample, sequenced in a study of cytomegalovirus exposure and HLA in healthy donors. The PCR ran on 60 Vbeta and 13 Jbeta primers. The protocol was immunoSEQ multiplex PCR, while the TCRdb copy is restricted to in-frame clones and leaves out a portion. The sample comprises about 160,000 clones, approximately 81% of which are singletons, and about 2.3% rests with the top ten. Sequenced: PBMCs. Source of these receptors: a female donor in good health and CMV-seronegative.

The chain links TRBV7-2 to TRBJ1-5, with D maybe TRBD1 (5 bases). V was cut by 5 bases and J by 4 bases, with 15 bases left in between. Germline-derived CDR1 and CDR2 are SGHTA and FQGNSA. The CDR3 has 15 residues. CDR3 in amino acids: CASSLVRGGNQPQHF. CDR3 sequence (DNA): TGTGCCAGCAGCCTTGTGAGGGGAGGGAATCAGCCCCAGCATTTT.

V gene TRBV6-4 combines with J gene TRBJ1-2; D possibly corresponds to TRBD1 (5 bases). Germline V gene lookup returns CDR1 MRHNA and CDR2 SNTAGT. The CDR3 is made up of 15 amino acids. The V end was cut by 2 bases, the J end by 8 bases, with 18 bases between. The CDR3 nucleotides read TGTGCCAGCAGTGACGGAGGAGGGGCTACTAGGGGCTACACCTTC. It yields the protein CASSDGGGATRGYTF.

This clone was seen only once. CDR3 nucleotide sequence: TGCGCCAGCAGCAAACGGTCGGTATACACTGAAGCTTTCTTT. It is translated as CASSKRSVYTEAFF. The V gene is TRBV4-1, the J gene TRBJ1-1; no definite D call. The CDR3 is 14 residues long. Germline V gene data show CDR1 as MGHRA and CDR2 as YSYEKL. Trimming stripped 5 bases from V and 3 bases from J, with 13 bases between.

This rearrangement joins TRBV19 to TRBJ2-2, with a weak D call TRBD2 (5 bases). V was cut by 3 bases and J by 5 bases, with 10 bases left in between. The CDR3 loop spans 14 amino acids. Germline CDR1 is LNHDA and CDR2 is SQIVND (reference sequence). CDR3 DNA: TGTGCCAGTAGTATTCGGCTAGCAACCGGGGAGCTGTTTTTT. This gives the protein CASSIRLATGELFF.

A few counts support this clone. At one boundary the junction diverges from the germline segment, which might be a read error. The chain carries TRBV18 and TRBJ2-5; TRBD1 is a possible D gene (6 bases). This CDR3 is built from 19 residues. Germline CDR1 reads KGHSH; CDR2 reads LQKENI. CDR3 in DNA: TGTGCCAGCTCCCCACTTGGACAGAGGATTGGGGAAGCACAAGAGACCCAGTACTTC. Protein sequence: CASSPLGQRIGEAQETQYF.

The genes are TRBV29-1 and TRBJ2-1; 12 nucleotides align to TRBD2. The CDR3 is 13 amino acids. The J segment lost 9 bases and the V segment lost 7 bases, leaving 7 bases of the junction unmatched. The germline CDR1 and CDR2 sequences are SQVTM and ANQGSEA. CDR3 sequence (DNA): TGCAGCGGGAGACTAGCGGGGGTAGGTGAGCAGTTCTTC. It specifies CSGRLAGVGEQFF.

In this sample, this clone turned up many times. The chain couples TRBV13 to TRBJ2-1; a possible D gene is TRBD2 (5 bases). V lost 0 bases and J 0 bases, leaving 12 bases between the germline ends. The CDR3 has 17 amino acids. Germline CDR1 is PRHDT and CDR2 is FYEKMQ (reference sequence). This chain's CDR3 is CASSLGIPGSSYNEQFF. The CDR3 region has the DNA TGTGCCAGCAGCTTAGGGATTCCGGGGAGCTCCTACAATGAGCAGTTCTTC.

The chain is built from TRBV7-2 and TRBJ2-2; TRBD2 might be the D (6 bases). V was shortened by 3 bases and J by 0 bases, with 11 bases between the two germline ends. The CDR3 consists of 16 residues. Germline CDR1 SGHTA, CDR2 FQGNSA. The CDR3 sequence: CASSFASASNTGELFF. The CDR3 nucleotides are TGTGCCAGCAGCTTCGCTAGCGCTTCGAACACCGGGGAGCTGTTTTTT.

The chain uses TRBV4-1 and TRBJ2-3; 15 nucleotides line up with TRBD2. From germline, CDR1 is MGHRA and CDR2 YSYEKL. Trimming removed 1 base from V and 2 bases from J; junction bases left unmatched: 4. This CDR3 spans 18 amino acids. CDR3 coding DNA: TGCGCCAGCAGCCAAGGGGGACTAGCGGGAGGACCCACAGATACGCAGTATTTT. Its translation is CASSQGGLAGGPTDTQYF.

The J gene is TRBJ1-3, the V gene TRBV30; D remains ambiguous. Trimming removed 1 base at V and 2 bases at J, with 12 bases between. Germline CDR1 is GTSNPN and CDR2 is SVGIG (reference sequence). The CDR3 is 15 residues long. DNA of the CDR3: TGTGCCTGGAGTGCCGGTGGAGGTGCTGGAAACACCATATATTTT. Amino acids: CAWSAGGGAGNTIYF.

The J gene is TRBJ1-1, the V gene TRBV6-6, with D perhaps matching TRBD1 (5 bases). V lost 6 bases and J lost 8, with 10 bases in between. The CDR3 runs 11 residues. Germline V gives CDR1 MNHNY, CDR2 SVGAGI (reference sequence). The CDR3, as DNA: TGTGCCAGCAGGGGGGGGTTAGAAGCTTTCTTT. Translation: CASRGGLEAFF.

The gene calls are TRBV5-4 and TRBJ2-7; TRBD1 is a possible D gene (5 bases). Looked up from germline, CDR1 is SGHNT and CDR2 is YYREEE (reference sequence). V was pared by 0 bases and J by 5 bases, with 12 bases between. The CDR3 spans 14 residues. Here the CDR3 DNA reads TGTGCCAGCAGCTTGGGGCCAGGGAAGAACGAGCAGTACTTC. Encoded protein: CASSLGPGKNEQYF. The full variable domain, with the rest looked up from reference TRBV5-4 and TRBJ2-7, is ETGVTQSPTHLIKTRGQQVTLRCSSQSGHNTVSWYQQALGQGPQFIFQYYREEENGRGNFPPRFSGLQFPNYSSELNVNALELDDSALYLCASSLGPGKNEQYFGPGTRLTVT.

The rearrangement joins TRBV4-2 to TRBJ1-4, with TRBD1 matching 9 bases. There are 17 residues in the CDR3. The V gene's germline CDR1 is LGHNA and CDR2 YNFKEQ. V lost 1 base and J lost 5; bases outside the gene matches: 8. CDR3 bases: TGTGCCAGCAGCCAAGCAGGGACAGGGAAGGGCAATGAAAAACTGTTTTTT. This gives the protein CASSQAGTGKGNEKLFF.

The genes are TRBV7-2 and TRBJ1-3; 7 positions match TRBD1. Unmatched junction bases numbered 5, after V lost 2 bases and J lost 4 bases. This CDR3 has 15 residues. Germline loops: CDR1 SGHTA, CDR2 FQGNSA. The CDR3 region is CASSLNTGDGNTIYF. CDR3 nucleotide sequence: TGTGCCAGCAGCTTAAACACAGGGGACGGAAACACCATATATTTT.

V and J are TRBV2 and TRBJ2-1; 11 bases line up with TRBD2. The V gene end was trimmed by 2 bases and the J gene end by 7 bases; junction bases not matched to a gene: 1. The CDR3 is 14 residues long. CDR1 SNHLY and CDR2 FYNNEI come from the germline V gene. The CDR3: CASSETSGGNEQFF. CDR3 coding DNA: TGTGCCAGCAGTGAAACTAGCGGGGGTAATGAGCAGTTCTTC.

Concerning this clone: The conserved phenylalanine or tryptophan normally closing the CDR3 is absent here, so this likely arose from a read error. This chain links TRBV7-3 with TRBJ2-2; 8 positions agree with TRBD1. The CDR3 runs to 16 residues. J gave up 1 base and V 3 bases, and 4 bases lay outside the gene matches. Germline loops: CDR1 SGHTA, CDR2 FQGTGA. The CDR3 here is CASSLSGGMNTGELFS. The CDR3 nucleotides are TGTGCCAGCAGCTTGTCAGGGGGCATGAACACCGGGGAGCTGTTTTCT.

The V call is TRBV4-3, the J call TRBJ2-5; 11 nucleotides agree with TRBD2. Germline V gene lookup returns CDR1 LGHNA and CDR2 YSLEER. J gave up 2 bases and V 1 base, and 6 bases lay outside the gene matches. There are 17 residues in the CDR3. DNA of the CDR3: TGCGCCAGCAGCCAAGGGGCGACTAGCGGGATTCAAGAGACCCAGTACTTC. Translation gives CASSQGATSGIQETQYF.

This chain joins TRBV2 and TRBJ1-1; 8 nucleotides line up with TRBD1. The CDR3 sequence is 15 residues long. V gave up 4 bases and J gave up 4 bases; unmatched junction bases: 8. CDR1 is SNHLY, CDR2 FYNNEI, per germline. DNA for the CDR3: TGTGCCAGCAGTGGCGCGGCAGGGGGCGGCACTGAAGCTTTCTTT. Translation gives CASSGAAGGGTEAFF.

J is TRBJ2-5 and V is TRBV30, with 10 bases identical to TRBD1. This CDR3 spans 15 amino acids. Per germline, CDR1 GTSNPN and CDR2 SVGIG (reference sequence). V shed 2 bases and J 2 bases; nucleotides not matched to a gene: 5. DNA for the CDR3: TGTGCCTGGAGTAAAGGACAGGGGGGGCAAGAGACCCAGTACTTC. This encodes CAWSKGQGGQETQYF.

J is TRBJ2-7 and V is TRBV28; 12 nucleotides match TRBD2. Germline CDR1 reads MDHEN; CDR2 reads SYDVKM. The trim removed 7 bases at V and 6 bases at J, leaving 13 bases unmatched. The CDR3 is made up of 16 amino acids. The chain's CDR3 is CASTGRLAGVAGEQYF. In DNA, the CDR3 is TGTGCCAGCACAGGGAGACTAGCGGGAGTCGCGGGCGAGCAGTACTTC.

The V call is TRBV30, the J call TRBJ2-5; D is uncertain. The CDR3 runs 14 residues. Germline V gene sequence: CDR1 GTSNPN, CDR2 SVGIG (reference sequence). Between the trimmed V and J ends, which lost 0 bases and 2 bases, there was a span of 10 bases. In DNA, the CDR3 is TGTGCCTGGAGTGTACGCGGCATTCAAGAGACCCAGTACTTC. Protein product: CAWSVRGIQETQYF.

J is TRBJ2-2 and V is TRBV5-6, with TRBD2 identical over 12 bases. The germline V gene has CDR1 SGHDT and CDR2 YYEEEE. Losses at the gene ends were 3 bases for V and 7 bases for J; bases not matched to a gene: 16. The CDR3 sequence is 19 residues long. CDR3 in DNA: TGTGCCAGCAGCTGGTATCGGACTAGCGGGGACCTGGTAGGCGGGGAGCTGTTTTTT. Amino acids: CASSWYRTSGDLVGGELFF.

The chain has TRBV11-1 and TRBJ1-1, with D possibly being TRBD1 (6 bases). Trimming cost V 3 bases and J 8 bases, with 10 bases left between them. CDR3 size: 12 residues. CDR1 is SGHAT, CDR2 FQDESV, per germline (reference sequence). CDR3 sequence: CASSFPDREAFF. The CDR3 DNA reads TGTGCCAGCAGCTTTCCAGACAGGGAAGCTTTCTTT.

The rearrangement uses TRBV9 and TRBJ1-2; D may be TRBD1 (5 bases). CDR3 length: 15 amino acids. V was trimmed by 4 bases and J by 1 base, leaving 14 bases between them. The germline CDR1 and CDR2 sequences are SGDLS and YYNGEE. The chain's CDR3 is CASSRGGGFNYGYTF. DNA of the CDR3: TGTGCCAGCAGCAGGGGCGGGGGGTTTAACTATGGCTACACCTTC.

The chain couples TRBV19 to TRBJ2-3; tentative D call: TRBD2 (5 bases). Trimming removed 7 bases at V and 2 bases at J, with 10 bases between. CDR3 size: 13 residues. The V gene's germline CDR1 is LNHDA and CDR2 SQIVND (reference sequence). CDR3 in amino acids: CASKRANTDTQYF. For the CDR3, the DNA is TGTGCCAGTAAGAGGGCAAACACAGATACGCAGTATTTT.

V gene TRBV5-1 combines with J gene TRBJ2-2; D perhaps matches TRBD1 (5 bases). The germline V gene encodes CDR1 SGHRS and CDR2 YFSETQ. The CDR3 sequence is 18 residues long. The germline V and J ends were trimmed by 3 bases and 3 bases, with 21 bases remaining between them. CDR3 nucleotides: TGCGCCAGCAGCTCCCCCAAGACACCGACAGACTACACCGGGGAGCTGTTTTTT. Amino acids: CASSSPKTPTDYTGELFF. Filled out from reference TRBV5-1 and TRBJ2-2, the complete variable domain reads KAGVTQTPRYLIKTRGQQVTLSCSPISGHRSVSWYQQTPGQGLQFLFEYFSETQRNKGNFPGRFSGRQFSNSRSEMNVSTLELGDSALYLCASSSPKTPTDYTGELFFGEGSRLTVL.